The 13 T cell receptor beta chains reported below all come from one sample, sequenced in a study of tumor and adjacent non-tumor tissue in lung cancer. TCRbeta libraries were built with three rounds of nested PCR, modified from ARM-PCR. MiXCR, run by TCRdb on the multiplex PCR reads, gives a single entry per CDR3 protein. The sample includes approximately 110,000 distinct CDR3 sequences, 60% to 80% of them seen just once. RNA was extracted from bulk tissue without any cell sorting. The normal lung tissue was taken more than 3 cm from the tumor edge. Input material: distant non-tumor lung tissue. The receptors come from a man aged 60 to 75 with non-small cell lung cancer.

Ten or more counts support this clonotype. The chain employs TRBV12-3 or TRBV12-4 and TRBJ2-1, with D perhaps matching TRBD2 (6 bases). There are 14 residues in the CDR3. V was trimmed by 5 bases and J by 3 bases, leaving 11 bases between them. The CDR3, as DNA: TGTGCCAGCAGTCCTCCGCGGGACTACAATGAGCAGTTCTTC. The encoded protein is CASSPPRDYNEQFF.

Remarks on this clonotype: The CDR3 end shows no conserved phenylalanine or tryptophan, and so a read error is likely. The genes are TRBV4-1 and TRBJ2-5, with D possibly TRBD1 on 5 matching bases. The CDR3 loop spans 14 amino acids. Germline CDR1 is MGHRA and CDR2 is YSYEKL. The CDR3 region is CTSSQNTGLETQYS. The DNA of the CDR3 is TGCACCAGCAGCCAGAATACAGGTTTAGAGACCCAGTACTCC.

Comment on this clonotype: Mismatch with germline at one junction end may stem from a read error. V usage is TRBV11-2 and J usage is TRBJ2-1; D might be TRBD2 (5 bases). Germline CDR1 SGHAT, CDR2 FQNNGV. The CDR3 runs to 13 residues. CDR3 region: CDSSQWEFPEQLF. As DNA, the CDR3 is TGTGACAGCAGCCAGTGGGAGTTTCCTGAGCAGCTCTTC.

This clonotype was counted ten times or more. The V call is TRBV4-2, the J call TRBJ2-5; 8 nucleotides match TRBD2. The CDR3 has 14 amino acids. The V and J ends lost 4 bases and 2 bases, in that order; junction bases with no gene match: 3. Germline values: CDR1 LGHNA, CDR2 YNFKEQ. For the CDR3, the DNA is TGTGCCAGCAGCCCAGCGGGGGCGCAAGAGACCCAGTACTTC. Translation: CASSPAGAQETQYF.

In regard to this clonotype: A much larger clone lies a single base off, so this may be a read error. The chain recombines TRBV5-4 with TRBJ2-7, with a possible D match to TRBD2 (5 bases). CDR3 length equals 15 residues. CDR1 and CDR2 from the germline V gene are SGHNT and YYREEE (reference sequence). The CDR3 here is CASSLDALGDYERYF. As DNA, the CDR3 is TGTGCCAGCAGCTTGGACGCTTTAGGAGACTACGAGCGGTACTTC.

The chain employs TRBV20-1 and TRBJ2-7; TRBD2 aligns across 8 bases. The CDR3 consists of 16 residues. V was pared by 0 bases and J by 8 bases, with 15 bases of the junction left unmatched. CDR1 DFQATT and CDR2 SNEGSKA come from the germline V gene (reference sequence). DNA of the CDR3: TGCAGTGCTAGAGAGAAAACTACGGGACTAGTCCACAAGCAGTACTTC. Translating gives CSAREKTTGLVHKQYF.

Worth noting for this clonotype: The conserved phenylalanine or tryptophan is not found at the CDR3 terminus, so this likely reflects a read error. The DNA is left out, because the CDR3 cannot be placed on it with certainty; the CDR3 is given as TCRdb lists it. The V and J genes are TRBV10-2 and TRBJ2-6. Looked up from germline, CDR1 is WSHSY and CDR2 is SAAADI. The CDR3 numbers 17 amino acids, ends counted. The CDR3 sequence: CASSGGSAISGANVLTL.

This clonotype was seen a handful of times. The rearrangement uses TRBV30 and TRBJ2-2; perhaps TRBD1 as D (5 bases). CDR1 is GTSNPN, CDR2 SVGIG, per germline (reference sequence). This CDR3 spans 14 amino acids. The V and J ends lost 4 bases and 0 bases respectively, with 9 bases between them. CDR3 sequence (DNA): TGTGCCTGGAAGTGGGGCACGAACACCGGGGAGCTGTTTTTT. Protein: CAWKWGTNTGELFF.

This clonotype has a single count. The V gene is TRBV4-3, the J gene TRBJ2-3, with a weak D call TRBD2 (6 bases). CDR3 length: 14 amino acids. V was pared by 3 bases and J by 8 bases, with 15 bases between. Germline CDR1 and CDR2: LGHNA and YSLEER. The CDR3 coding sequence is TGCGCCAGCAGCCACGAGACTAGTTCGGTTACGCAGTATTTT. Its protein is CASSHETSSVTQYF.

As for this clonotype: A read error may be the cause here, since a much bigger clone is one base away. CDR3 DNA: TGTGCCAGCAGCCCCTCGCGACGCAACTATGGCTACACCTTC. It encodes CASSPSRRNYGYTF. The rearrangement links TRBV28 to TRBJ1-2; D uncertain. The CDR3 sequence is 14 residues long. The germline gives CDR1 MDHEN, CDR2 SYDVKM. Trimming took 6 bases from V and 2 from J, leaving 13 bases between them.

The gene calls are TRBV11-3 and TRBJ2-6; D is unresolved. The V and J ends lost 8 bases and 1 base respectively, with 12 bases between them. Per germline, CDR1 SGHNT and CDR2 YENEEA. This CDR3 contains 15 residues. The CDR3 coding sequence is TGTGCCAGCCACCAACAAGGTTCTGGGGCCAACGTCCTGACTTTC. It translates to CASHQQGSGANVLTF.

A note on this clonotype: Germline and junction disagree at one end, which may indicate a read error. CDR3: CASSLVLIDTQYF. In DNA, the CDR3 is TGTGCTAGTAGTTTGGTACTTATAGATACGCAGTATTTT. V gene TRBV12-5 combines with J gene TRBJ2-3; no clear D. Germline loops: CDR1 LGHNT, CDR2 FRNRAP. The CDR3 totals 13 residues. Drawing the rest from reference TRBV12-5 and TRBJ2-3, the complete variable domain is DARVTQTPRHKVTEMGQEVTMRCQPILGHNTVFWYRQTMMQGLELLAYFRNRAPLDDSGMPKDRFSAEMPDATLATLKIQPSEPRDSAVYFCASSLVLIDTQYFGPGTRLTVL.

Notes on this clonotype: At one end the junction does not follow the germline gene, possibly because of a read error. This chain links TRBV13 with TRBJ2-4; 12 bases match TRBD1. This CDR3 region has 18 residues. CDR1 and CDR2 from the germline V gene are PRHDT and FYEKMQ (reference sequence). The CDR3 loop reads CTSSFRDRGPGVKNIQYF. The CDR3 DNA sequence: TGTACCAGCAGCTTCCGGGACAGGGGGCCGGGGGTCAAAAACATTCAGTACTTC.